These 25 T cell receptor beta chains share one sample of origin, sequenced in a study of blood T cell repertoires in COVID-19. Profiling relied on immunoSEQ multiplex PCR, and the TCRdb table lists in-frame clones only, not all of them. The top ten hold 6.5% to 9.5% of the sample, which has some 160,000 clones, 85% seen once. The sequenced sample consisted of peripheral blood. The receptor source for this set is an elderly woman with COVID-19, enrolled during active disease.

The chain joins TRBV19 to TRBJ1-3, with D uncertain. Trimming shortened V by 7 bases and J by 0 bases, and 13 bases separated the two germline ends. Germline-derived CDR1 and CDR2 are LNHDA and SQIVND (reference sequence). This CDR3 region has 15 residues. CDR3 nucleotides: TGTGCCAGTAATACAACCCTTCGCTCTGGAAACACCATATATTTT. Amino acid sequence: CASNTTLRSGNTIYF. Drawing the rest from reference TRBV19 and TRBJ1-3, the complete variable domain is DGGITQSPKYLFRKEGQNVTLSCEQNLNHDAMYWYRQDPGQGLRLIYYSQIVNDFQKGDIAEGYSVSREKKESFPLTVTSAQKNPTAFYLCASNTTLRSGNTIYFGEGSWLTVV.

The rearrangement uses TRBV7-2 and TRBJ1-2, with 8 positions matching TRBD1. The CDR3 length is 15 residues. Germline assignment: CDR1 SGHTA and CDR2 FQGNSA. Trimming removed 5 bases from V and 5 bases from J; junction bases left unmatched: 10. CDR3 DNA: TGTGCCAGCAGCCACCAGGGGGCAGGAGAATATGGCTACACCTTC. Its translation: CASSHQGAGEYGYTF.

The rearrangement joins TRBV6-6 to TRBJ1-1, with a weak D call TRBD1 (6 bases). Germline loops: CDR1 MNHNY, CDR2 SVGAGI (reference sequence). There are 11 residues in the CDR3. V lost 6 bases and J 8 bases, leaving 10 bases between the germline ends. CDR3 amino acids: CASRWTAEAFF. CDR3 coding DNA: TGTGCCAGCAGATGGACAGCCGAAGCTTTCTTT.

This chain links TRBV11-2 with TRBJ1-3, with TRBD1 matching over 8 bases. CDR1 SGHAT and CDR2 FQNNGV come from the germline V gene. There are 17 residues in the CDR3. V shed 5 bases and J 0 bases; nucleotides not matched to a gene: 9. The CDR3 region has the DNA TGTGCCAGCAGCCCCGGGACAGGTGAACACTCTGGAAACACCATATATTTT. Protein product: CASSPGTGEHSGNTIYF.

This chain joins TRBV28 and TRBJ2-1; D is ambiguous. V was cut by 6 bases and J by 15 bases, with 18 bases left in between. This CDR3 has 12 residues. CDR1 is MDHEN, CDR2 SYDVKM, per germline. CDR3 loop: CASRGDSPLRFF. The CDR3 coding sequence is TGTGCCAGCAGAGGCGACTCCCCCCTCCGGTTCTTC.

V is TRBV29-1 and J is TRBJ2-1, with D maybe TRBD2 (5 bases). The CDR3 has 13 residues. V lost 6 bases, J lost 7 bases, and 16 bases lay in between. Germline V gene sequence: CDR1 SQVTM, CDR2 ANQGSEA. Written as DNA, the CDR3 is TGCAGCGTCTCTACACCGGGAAGGAATGAGCAGTTCTTC. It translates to CSVSTPGRNEQFF.

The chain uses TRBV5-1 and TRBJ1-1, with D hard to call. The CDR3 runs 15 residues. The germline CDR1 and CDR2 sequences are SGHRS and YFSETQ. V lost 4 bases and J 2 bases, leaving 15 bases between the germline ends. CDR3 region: CASSPVGSSNTEAFF. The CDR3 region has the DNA TGCGCCAGCAGCCCGGTAGGGAGCAGCAACACTGAAGCTTTCTTT.

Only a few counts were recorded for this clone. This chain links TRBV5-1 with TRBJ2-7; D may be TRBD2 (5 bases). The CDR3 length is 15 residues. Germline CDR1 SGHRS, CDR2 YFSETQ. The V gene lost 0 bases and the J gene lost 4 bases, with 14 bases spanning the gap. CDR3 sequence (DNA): TGCGCCAGCAGCTTGGGGGGAGCTAGAGCTTACGAGCAGTACTTC. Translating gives CASSLGGARAYEQYF.

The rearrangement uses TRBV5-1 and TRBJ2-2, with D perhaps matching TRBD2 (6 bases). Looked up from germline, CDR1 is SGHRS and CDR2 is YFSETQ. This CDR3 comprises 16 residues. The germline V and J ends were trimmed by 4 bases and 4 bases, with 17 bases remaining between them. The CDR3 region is CASSPPLGEVTGELFF. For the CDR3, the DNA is TGCGCCAGCAGCCCCCCCTTGGGGGAGGTCACCGGGGAGCTGTTTTTT.

CDR3 region: CASSLTDYQPQHF. Written as DNA, the CDR3 is TGTGCCAGTAGTCTGACAGACTATCAGCCCCAGCATTTT. The J gene is TRBJ1-5, the V gene TRBV19, with D possibly matching TRBD1 (5 bases). Trimming left V 5 bases short and J 5 bases short, with 10 bases between. Germline CDR1 and CDR2: LNHDA and SQIVND (reference sequence). The CDR3 runs to 13 residues. Supplemented by reference TRBV19 and TRBJ1-5, the full variable domain reads DGGITQSPKYLFRKEGQNVTLSCEQNLNHDAMYWYRQDPGQGLRLIYYSQIVNDFQKGDIAEGYSVSREKKESFPLTVTSAQKNPTAFYLCASSLTDYQPQHFGDGTRLSIL.

The DNA of the CDR3 is TGTGCCAGCAGAACAGGGCCCACTGAAGCTTTCTTT. Translating it yields CASRTGPTEAFF. This chain joins TRBV12-3 or TRBV12-4 and TRBJ1-1, with TRBD1 as a possible D gene (6 bases). The V and J ends lost 6 bases and 4 bases respectively, with 9 bases between them. The CDR3 runs to 12 residues.

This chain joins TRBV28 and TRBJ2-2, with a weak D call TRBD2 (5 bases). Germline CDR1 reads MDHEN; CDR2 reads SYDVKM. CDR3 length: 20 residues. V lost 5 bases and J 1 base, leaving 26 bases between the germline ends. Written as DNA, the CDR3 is TGTGCCAGCAGTCCCCTTTATGTCGTTGCGGGCATCGGGAACACCGGGGAGCTGTTTTTT. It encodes CASSPLYVVAGIGNTGELFF.

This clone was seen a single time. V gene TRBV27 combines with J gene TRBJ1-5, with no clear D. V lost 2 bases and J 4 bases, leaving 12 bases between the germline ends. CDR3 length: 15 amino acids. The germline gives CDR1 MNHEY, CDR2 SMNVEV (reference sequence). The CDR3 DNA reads TGTGCCAGCAGTTTAAGCGCTTTGGAAAATCAGCCCCAGCATTTT. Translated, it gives CASSLSALENQPQHF.

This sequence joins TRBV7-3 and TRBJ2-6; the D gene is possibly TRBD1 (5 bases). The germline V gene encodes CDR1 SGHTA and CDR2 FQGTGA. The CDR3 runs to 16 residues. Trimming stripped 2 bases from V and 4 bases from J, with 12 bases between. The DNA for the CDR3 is TGTGCCAGCAGCTTACCAGGGTCCGCCGGGGCCAACGTCCTGACTTTC. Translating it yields CASSLPGSAGANVLTF.

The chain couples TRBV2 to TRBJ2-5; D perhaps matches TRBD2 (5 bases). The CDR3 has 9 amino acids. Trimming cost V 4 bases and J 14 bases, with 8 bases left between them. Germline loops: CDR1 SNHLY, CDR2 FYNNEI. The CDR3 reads CASSGPGYF. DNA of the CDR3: TGTGCCAGCAGTGGCCCGGGATACTTC. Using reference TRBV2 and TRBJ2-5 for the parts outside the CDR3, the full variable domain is EPEVTQTPSHQVTQMGQEVILRCVPISNHLYFYWYRQILGQKVEFLVSFYNNEISEKSEIFDDQFSVERPDGSNFTLKIRSTKLEDSAMYFCASSGPGYFGPGTRLLVL.

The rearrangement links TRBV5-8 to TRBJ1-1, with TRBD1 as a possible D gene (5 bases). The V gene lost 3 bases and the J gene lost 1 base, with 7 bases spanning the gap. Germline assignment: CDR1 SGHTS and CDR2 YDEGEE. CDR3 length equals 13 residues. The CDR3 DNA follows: TGTGCCAGCAGCTGGGGCTCGAACACTGAAGCTTTCTTT. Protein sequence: CASSWGSNTEAFF.

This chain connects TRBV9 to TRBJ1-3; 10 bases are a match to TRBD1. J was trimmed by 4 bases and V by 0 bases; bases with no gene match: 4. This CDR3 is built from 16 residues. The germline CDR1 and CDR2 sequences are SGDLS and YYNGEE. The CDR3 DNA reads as TGTGCCAGCAGCGTAGGGGACAGGGGAAGAGGAAACACCATATATTTT. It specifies CASSVGDRGRGNTIYF.

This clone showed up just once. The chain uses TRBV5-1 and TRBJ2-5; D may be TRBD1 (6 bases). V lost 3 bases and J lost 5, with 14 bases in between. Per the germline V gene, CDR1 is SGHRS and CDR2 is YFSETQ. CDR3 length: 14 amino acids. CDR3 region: CASSSGRGSETQYF. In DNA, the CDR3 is TGCGCCAGCAGCTCCGGTAGGGGGTCGGAGACCCAGTACTTC.

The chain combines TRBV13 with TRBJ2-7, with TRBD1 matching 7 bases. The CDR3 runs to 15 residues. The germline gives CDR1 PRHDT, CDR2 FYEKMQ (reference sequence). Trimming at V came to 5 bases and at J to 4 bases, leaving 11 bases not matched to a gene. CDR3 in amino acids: CASSHPRGGFYEQYF. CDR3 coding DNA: TGTGCCAGCAGCCACCCGAGAGGGGGCTTTTACGAGCAGTACTTC.

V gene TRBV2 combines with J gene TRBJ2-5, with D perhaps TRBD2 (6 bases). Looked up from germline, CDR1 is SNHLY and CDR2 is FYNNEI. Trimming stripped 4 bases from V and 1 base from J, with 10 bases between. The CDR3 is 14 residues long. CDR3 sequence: CASSGGSGQETQYF. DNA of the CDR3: TGTGCCAGCAGTGGTGGTAGCGGCCAAGAGACCCAGTACTTC.

The CDR3 sequence: CASSDFSETQYF. The CDR3 bases are TGTGCCAGCAGTGATTTTTCGGAGACCCAGTACTTC. The chain couples TRBV2 to TRBJ2-5; no firm D call. The CDR3 totals 12 residues. From germline, CDR1 is SNHLY and CDR2 FYNNEI. V lost 3 bases to trimming and J lost 5 bases, with 7 bases between them.

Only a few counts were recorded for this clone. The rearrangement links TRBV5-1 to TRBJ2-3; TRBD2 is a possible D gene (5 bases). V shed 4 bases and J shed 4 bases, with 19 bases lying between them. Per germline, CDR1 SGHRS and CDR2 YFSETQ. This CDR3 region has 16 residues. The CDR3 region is CASSPTTGIRADTQYF. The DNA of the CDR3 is TGCGCCAGCAGCCCTACAACGGGGATTAGGGCAGATACGCAGTATTTT.

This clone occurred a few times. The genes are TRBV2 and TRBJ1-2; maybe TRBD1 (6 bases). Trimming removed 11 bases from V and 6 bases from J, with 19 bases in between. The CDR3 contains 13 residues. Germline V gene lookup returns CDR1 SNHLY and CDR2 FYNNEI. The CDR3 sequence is CAGDQTRQDGYTF. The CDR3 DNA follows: TGTGCCGGGGACCAAACCCGACAGGATGGCTACACCTTC.

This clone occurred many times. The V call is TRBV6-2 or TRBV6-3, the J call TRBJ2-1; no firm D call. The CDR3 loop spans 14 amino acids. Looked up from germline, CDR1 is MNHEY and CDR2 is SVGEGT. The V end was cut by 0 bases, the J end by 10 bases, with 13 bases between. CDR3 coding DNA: TGTGCCAGCAGTTACTCCCTTAATTCTCGGGAGCAGTTCTTC. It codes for CASSYSLNSREQFF.

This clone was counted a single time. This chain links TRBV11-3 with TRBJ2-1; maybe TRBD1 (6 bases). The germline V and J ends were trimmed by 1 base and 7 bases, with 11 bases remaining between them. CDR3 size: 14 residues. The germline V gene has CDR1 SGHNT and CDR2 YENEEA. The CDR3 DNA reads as TGTGCCAGCAGCTTAGGGGACACGAGGAATGAGCAGTTCTTC. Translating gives CASSLGDTRNEQFF.